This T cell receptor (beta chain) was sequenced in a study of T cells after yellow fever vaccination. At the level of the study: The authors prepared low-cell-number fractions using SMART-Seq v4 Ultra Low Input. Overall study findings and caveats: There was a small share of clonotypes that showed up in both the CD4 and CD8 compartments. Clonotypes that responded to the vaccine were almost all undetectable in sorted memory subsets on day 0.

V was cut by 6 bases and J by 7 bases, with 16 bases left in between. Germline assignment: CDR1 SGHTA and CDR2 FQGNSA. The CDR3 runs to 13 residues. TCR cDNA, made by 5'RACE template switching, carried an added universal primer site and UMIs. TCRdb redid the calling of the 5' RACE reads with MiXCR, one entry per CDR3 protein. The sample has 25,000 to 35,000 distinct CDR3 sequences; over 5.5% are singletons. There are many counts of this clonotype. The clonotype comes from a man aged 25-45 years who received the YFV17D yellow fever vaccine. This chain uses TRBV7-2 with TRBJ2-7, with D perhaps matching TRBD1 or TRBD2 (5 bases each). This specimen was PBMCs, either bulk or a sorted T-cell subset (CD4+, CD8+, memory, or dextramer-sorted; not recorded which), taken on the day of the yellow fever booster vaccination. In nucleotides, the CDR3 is TGTGCCAGCAGATCCCTCGACGAGGGGGAGCAGTACTTC. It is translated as CASRSLDEGEQYF.